The 21 T cell receptor beta chains below come from one sample, sequenced in a study of cytomegalovirus exposure and HLA in healthy donors (TCRdb year 2017). The library was made by the immunoSEQ multiplex PCR assay. A mixture of 60 forward primers for TCR Vbeta segments and 13 reverse primers for TCR Jbeta segments was used in the multiplex PCR. TCRdb took this table from immuneACCESS and kept in-frame rearrangements with V and J called. Such tables lack part of the clones; where checked against another copy, unresolved V genes explain under half of the gap, and the rest is unexplained. The sample table holds some 120,000 clones, of which over 60% were seen once. The biggest ten clones account for roughly 2.2% of the sample. The specimen was PBMCs. These TCRs come from a woman aged 25-40 years in good health and CMV-seronegative.

CDR3 in DNA: TGTGCCACCAGCAGGGGCGGACAGGGTCTAGACGGCTACACCTTC. It codes for CATSRGGQGLDGYTF. The chain combines TRBV15 with TRBJ1-2; the match to TRBD1 covers 8 bases. From germline, CDR1 is LNHNV and CDR2 YYDKDF (reference sequence). This CDR3 has 15 residues. The trim removed 3 bases at V and 8 bases at J, leaving 11 bases unmatched. Variable domain in full (rest from reference TRBV15 and TRBJ1-2): DAMVIQNPRYQVTQFGKPVTLSCSQTLNHNVMYWYQQKSSQAPKLLFHYYDKDFNNEADTPDNFQSRRPNTSFCFLDIRSPGLGDTAMYLCATSRGGQGLDGYTFGSGTRLTVV.

The chain combines TRBV5-5 with TRBJ1-2; maybe TRBD1 (6 bases). Germline CDR1 and CDR2: SGHKS and YYEKEE (reference sequence). V was shortened by 5 bases and J by 4 bases, with 18 bases between the two germline ends. This CDR3 is 15 amino acids long. The CDR3 nucleotides read TGTGCCAGCAGACTGGGACAACCGGCCACCTATGGCTACACCTTC. Amino acid sequence: CASRLGQPATYGYTF.

This chain connects TRBV6-6 to TRBJ1-6; tentatively, D is TRBD1 (6 bases). The V end was cut by 0 bases, the J end by 8 bases, with 14 bases between. The CDR3 runs 16 residues. Germline-derived CDR1 and CDR2 are MNHNY and SVGAGI (reference sequence). The CDR3 spells CASSYSGWDTYSPLHF. The CDR3 DNA reads TGTGCCAGCAGTTACTCAGGCTGGGACACCTATTCACCCCTCCACTTT.

This chain connects TRBV5-1 to TRBJ1-6, with D hard to call. Trimming shortened V by 0 bases and J by 5 bases, and 6 bases separated the two germline ends. CDR3 length: 14 residues. The V gene's germline CDR1 is SGHRS and CDR2 YFSETQ. The CDR3 DNA reads TGCGCCAGCAGCTTGGACGCAGATAATTCACCCCTCCACTTT. It specifies CASSLDADNSPLHF.

The chain carries TRBV7-2 and TRBJ2-7; 12 bases agree with TRBD2. CDR3 length: 16 residues. V shed 5 bases and J 4 bases; nucleotides not matched to a gene: 9. Germline CDR1 SGHTA, CDR2 FQGNSA. This chain's CDR3 is CASSRTSGRSIYEQYF. The CDR3, as DNA: TGTGCCAGCAGCCGAACTAGCGGGAGGAGTATTTACGAGCAGTACTTC.

The chain joins TRBV7-9 to TRBJ2-3, with TRBD2 matching 7 bases. Germline V gene data show CDR1 as SEHNR and CDR2 as FQNEAQ (reference sequence). With 2 bases clipped from V and 4 bases from J, the junction kept 9 bases outside the gene matches. CDR3 length equals 16 residues. Here the CDR3 DNA reads TGTGCCAGCAGCTTAAATCTTGGGAGGGAGGCAGATACGCAGTATTTT. Its translation is CASSLNLGREADTQYF.

This rearrangement joins TRBV7-3 to TRBJ2-5; 8 bases fit TRBD1. The J call may be in error: the DNA end matches TRBJ2-7 better. The CDR3 sequence is 15 residues long. The germline gives CDR1 SGHTA, CDR2 FQGTGA. DNA for the CDR3: TGTGCCAGCAGCCTCACCCCGGGACAGGAGTACGAGCAGTACTTC. Translating it yields CASSLTPGQEYEQYF.

This clone was seen only a few times. The gene calls are TRBV2 and TRBJ1-1; 8 nucleotides line up with TRBD1. The CDR3 has 13 amino acids. CDR1 and CDR2 from the germline V gene are SNHLY and FYNNEI. V trimming: 7 bases; J trimming: 4 bases; junction bases outside the gene matches: 5. This CDR3 reads CASNGDRGTEAFF. The CDR3 DNA reads as TGTGCCAGCAATGGAGACAGGGGCACTGAAGCTTTCTTT.

This clone has only a few counts. The rearrangement joins TRBV7-2 to TRBJ1-3, with 7 bases matching TRBD1. V lost 4 bases and J lost 1; bases outside the gene matches: 7. This CDR3 is built from 16 residues. Germline assignment: CDR1 SGHTA and CDR2 FQGNSA. CDR3 in amino acids: CASSYDRVGSGNTIYF. CDR3 sequence (DNA): TGTGCCAGCAGCTACGACAGGGTTGGGTCTGGAAACACCATATATTTT.

J is TRBJ2-1 and V is TRBV27; 16 positions agree with TRBD2. The CDR3 extends over 15 amino acids. Trimming took 4 bases from V and 14 from J; bases not matched to a gene: 8. CDR1 MNHEY and CDR2 SMNVEV come from the germline V gene (reference sequence). This chain's CDR3 is CASSSAGTSGRAEFF. The CDR3 DNA reads TGTGCCAGCAGTTCGGCCGGGACTAGCGGGAGGGCCGAGTTCTTC.

V usage is TRBV29-1 and J usage is TRBJ1-4; TRBD1 agrees at 12 bases. CDR1 and CDR2 from the germline V gene are SQVTM and ANQGSEA. Trimming removed 3 bases from V and 5 bases from J; junction bases left unmatched: 7. This CDR3 comprises 16 residues. The CDR3 DNA follows: TGCAGCGTTGAGCTCCGGGGACAGGGGGCGAATGAAAAACTGTTTTTT. Translation: CSVELRGQGANEKLFF.

The CDR3 DNA reads TGTGCCATCAGTGACTCTGTGACAGGGGGTCAAGAGACCCAGTACTTC. Translation gives CAISDSVTGGQETQYF. The rearrangement links TRBV10-3 to TRBJ2-5; TRBD1 matches at 9 bases. The V gene's germline CDR1 is ENHRY and CDR2 SYGVKD. J gave up 2 bases and V 3 bases, and 7 bases lay outside the gene matches. The CDR3 sequence is 16 residues long.

The rearrangement links TRBV9 to TRBJ2-1; 14 bases agree with TRBD2. CDR1 is SGDLS, CDR2 YYNGEE, per germline. V gave up 0 bases and J gave up 7 bases; unmatched junction bases: 9. The CDR3 sequence is 18 residues long. The CDR3 sequence: CASSVGPPGTSGSNEQFF. The CDR3, as DNA: TGTGCCAGCAGCGTAGGACCCCCCGGGACTAGCGGGAGTAATGAGCAGTTCTTC.

V is TRBV6-5 and J is TRBJ2-1; possible D gene TRBD2, 6 bases. Trimming removed 7 bases from V and 10 bases from J, with 14 bases in between. The CDR3 runs to 12 residues. Germline V gives CDR1 MNHEY, CDR2 SVGAGI. CDR3 sequence: CASKDYHHEQFF. In nucleotides, the CDR3 is TGTGCCAGCAAGGACTATCATCACGAGCAGTTCTTC.

In this sample, this clone turned up a few times. This rearrangement joins TRBV4-3 to TRBJ1-2; TRBD1 agrees at 11 bases. V lost 4 bases, J lost 1 base, and 2 bases stayed unmatched. Germline V gene data show CDR1 as LGHNA and CDR2 as YSLEER. The length of the CDR3 is 15 residues. CDR3: CASSPGQGVNYGYTF. The DNA for the CDR3 is TGCGCCAGCAGCCCGGGACAGGGGGTTAACTATGGCTACACCTTC.

This sequence joins TRBV6-5 and TRBJ2-6; no firm D call. The germline gives CDR1 MNHEY, CDR2 SVGAGI. The V gene lost 0 bases and the J gene lost 2 bases, with 8 bases spanning the gap. This CDR3 is 16 amino acids long. In DNA, the CDR3 is TGTGCCAGCAGTTACTCGGGCACAACTGGGGCCAACGTCCTGACTTTC. Amino acid sequence: CASSYSGTTGANVLTF.

This chain joins TRBV7-2 and TRBJ1-5, with 9 bases that match TRBD1. Germline V CDR1 and CDR2: SGHTA, FQGNSA. The CDR3 extends over 14 amino acids. V lost 5 bases, J lost 3 bases, and 2 bases stayed unmatched. CDR3 in amino acids: CASSRDRDNQPQHF. The CDR3 DNA sequence: TGTGCCAGCAGCCGGGACAGGGACAATCAGCCCCAGCATTTT.

This chain uses TRBV27 with TRBJ2-7; D is possibly TRBD1 (6 bases). The V end lost 5 bases, the J end lost 3 bases, and 11 bases lay between the germline ends. The CDR3 runs to 13 residues. Germline lookup yields CDR1 MNHEY and CDR2 SMNVEV (reference sequence). CDR3 sequence: CASSDRYHYEQYF. The CDR3 DNA is TGTGCCAGCAGTGACAGGTATCACTACGAGCAGTACTTC.

This clone was counted a few times. The chain employs TRBV5-4 and TRBJ2-2; the match to TRBD2 covers 12 bases. This CDR3 has 17 residues. The V segment lost 4 bases and the J segment 4 bases; nucleotides outside the gene matches: 8. CDR1 SGHNT and CDR2 YYREEE come from the germline V gene (reference sequence). The CDR3: CASSKLAGGPGTGELFF. The CDR3 region has the DNA TGTGCCAGCAGCAAGCTAGCGGGAGGGCCGGGCACCGGGGAGCTGTTTTTT.

The V call is TRBV14, the J call TRBJ2-2, with D possibly being TRBD2 (5 bases). Germline CDR1 is SGHDN and CDR2 is FVKESK. The CDR3 is 19 amino acids. Trimming shortened V by 2 bases and J by 3 bases, and 22 bases separated the two germline ends. The CDR3 nucleotides read TGTGCCAGCAGCCAAAAGAGCGGAGTAGTGCCCAAAGACACCGGGGAGCTGTTTTTT. This sequence encodes CASSQKSGVVPKDTGELFF.

V and J are TRBV18 and TRBJ2-3; D may be TRBD2 (6 bases). The V gene lost 0 bases and the J gene lost 2 bases, with 18 bases spanning the gap. The germline V gene has CDR1 KGHSH and CDR2 LQKENI. The CDR3 runs 18 residues. As DNA, the CDR3 is TGTGCCAGCTCACCACCTTTGACTAGTCCCGGGTTCACAGATACGCAGTATTTT. It codes for CASSPPLTSPGFTDTQYF.